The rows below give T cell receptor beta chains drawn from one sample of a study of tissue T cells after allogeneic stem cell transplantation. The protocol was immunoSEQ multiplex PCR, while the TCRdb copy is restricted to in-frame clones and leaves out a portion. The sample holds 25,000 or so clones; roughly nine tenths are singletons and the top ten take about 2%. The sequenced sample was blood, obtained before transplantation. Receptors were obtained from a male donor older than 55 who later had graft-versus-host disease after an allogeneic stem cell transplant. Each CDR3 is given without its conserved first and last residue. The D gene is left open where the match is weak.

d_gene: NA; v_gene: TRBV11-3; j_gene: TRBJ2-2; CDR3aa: ASSPSYTGELF
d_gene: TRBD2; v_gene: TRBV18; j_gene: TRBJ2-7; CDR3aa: ASSPGTSASYEQY
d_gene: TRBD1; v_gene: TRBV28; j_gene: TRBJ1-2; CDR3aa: ASSSPGQGVRYGYT
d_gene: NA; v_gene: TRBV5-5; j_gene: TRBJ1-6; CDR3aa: ASSLGGQSGLH
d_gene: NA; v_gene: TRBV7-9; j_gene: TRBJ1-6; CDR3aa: AGSSYNSPLH
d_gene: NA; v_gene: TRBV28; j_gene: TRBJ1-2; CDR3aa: ASSLGLRAGGYT
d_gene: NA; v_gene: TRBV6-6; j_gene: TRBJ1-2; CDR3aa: ASTHGGDYT
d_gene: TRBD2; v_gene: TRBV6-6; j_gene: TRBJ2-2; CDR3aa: ASNRLAANTGELF
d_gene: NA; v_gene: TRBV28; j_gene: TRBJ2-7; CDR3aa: ASSLARYEQY
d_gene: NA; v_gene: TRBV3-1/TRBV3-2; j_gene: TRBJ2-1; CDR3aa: ASSDTPTRSNEQF
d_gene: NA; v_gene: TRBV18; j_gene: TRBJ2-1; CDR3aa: ASSSRQASYNEQF
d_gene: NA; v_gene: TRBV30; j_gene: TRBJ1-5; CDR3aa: AWSRDKPQPQH
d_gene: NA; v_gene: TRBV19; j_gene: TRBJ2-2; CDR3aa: ASSQQGTGELF
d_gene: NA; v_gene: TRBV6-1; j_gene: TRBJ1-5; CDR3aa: ASSEPRGFSNQPQH
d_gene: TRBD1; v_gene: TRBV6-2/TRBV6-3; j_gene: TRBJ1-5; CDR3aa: ASSFRQGSSNQPQH
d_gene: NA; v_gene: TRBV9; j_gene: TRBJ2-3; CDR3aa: ASSVAIGPDTQY
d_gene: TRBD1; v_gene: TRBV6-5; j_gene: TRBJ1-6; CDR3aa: ASSDWGQGRPLH
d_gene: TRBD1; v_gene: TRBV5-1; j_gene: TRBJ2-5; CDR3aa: ASSLDIGTGPTQETQY
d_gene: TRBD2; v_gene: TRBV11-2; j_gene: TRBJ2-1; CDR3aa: ASSFGGGPGNEQF
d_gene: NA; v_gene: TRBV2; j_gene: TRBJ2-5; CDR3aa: ASIRDLIETQY
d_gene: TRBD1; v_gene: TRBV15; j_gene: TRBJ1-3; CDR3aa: ATSRQGQAMGSTIY
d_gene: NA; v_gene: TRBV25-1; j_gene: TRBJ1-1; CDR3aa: ASSFRVNTEAF
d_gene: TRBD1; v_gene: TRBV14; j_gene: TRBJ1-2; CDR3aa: ASSAFQGAIGYT
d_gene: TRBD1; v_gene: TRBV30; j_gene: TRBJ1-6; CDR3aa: AWSGTGGNSPLH